This entry lists 32 T cell receptor beta chains sequenced from one sample in a study of PD-L1 blockade in urothelial cancer. Repertoires were generated with immunoSEQ multiplex PCR, while TCRdb's copy carries only in-frame clones and drops some. The sample shows some 120,000 clones, about 82% of them seen only once. Time point given: peripheral blood 6 weeks after treatment start. The sequenced sample was PBMCs, obtained around atezolizumab (anti-PD-L1) treatment. The receptors originated from a man in his fifties with urothelial cancer.

The rearrangement uses TRBV27 and TRBJ2-5; tentatively, D is TRBD2 (6 bases). V shed 10 bases and J shed 11 bases, with 20 bases lying between them. This CDR3 is 12 amino acids long. Per the germline V gene, CDR1 is MNHEY and CDR2 is SMNVEV (reference sequence). The CDR3 here is CATQSRGLEQYF. CDR3 in DNA: TGTGCCACCCAGTCACGGGGGTTGGAGCAGTACTTC.

The chain couples TRBV7-8 to TRBJ1-1; 8 bases are shared with TRBD1. CDR3 length equals 16 residues. Germline CDR1 is SGHVS and CDR2 is FQNEAQ. The trim removed 5 bases at V and 0 bases at J, leaving 8 bases unmatched. CDR3 nucleotides: TGTGCCAGCAGCGCACAGGGGGGATTACTGAACACTGAAGCTTTCTTT. As protein: CASSAQGGLLNTEAFF.

The CDR3, as DNA: TGTGCCAGCTCACCAGGACAGGGGTTCTCCTACGAGCAGTACTTC. Residues: CASSPGQGFSYEQYF. The chain recombines TRBV18 with TRBJ2-7; 9 nucleotides line up with TRBD1. Germline V lookup: CDR1 KGHSH, CDR2 LQKENI. This CDR3 contains 15 residues. V lost 2 bases, J lost 0 bases, and 2 bases stayed unmatched.

CDR3 DNA: TGTGCCAGCAGCTTAAGTGGGACAGTCGCAGAGCAGTACTTC. Protein: CASSLSGTVAEQYF. The chain is built from TRBV7-9 and TRBJ2-7, with 7 positions matching TRBD1. Germline V CDR1 and CDR2: SEHNR, FQNEAQ (reference sequence). The CDR3 runs 14 residues. Trimming removed 2 bases from V and 7 bases from J; junction bases left unmatched: 8.

The rearrangement joins TRBV6-5 to TRBJ1-1, with D perhaps matching TRBD1 (6 bases). This CDR3 has 13 residues. CDR1 is MNHEY, CDR2 SVGAGI, per germline. V was trimmed by 6 bases and J by 0 bases, leaving 8 bases between them. The CDR3 DNA follows: TGTGCCAGCAGGGACAGCCTGAACACTGAAGCTTTCTTT. It is translated as CASRDSLNTEAFF.

The chain employs TRBV5-8 and TRBJ2-1; the D gene is possibly TRBD2 (5 bases). The V gene's germline CDR1 is SGHTS and CDR2 YDEGEE. Trimming took off 4 bases at V and 5 bases at J, with 16 bases between the two ends. This CDR3 has 15 residues. The CDR3 protein is CASSDLVGVHNEQFF. The CDR3 coding sequence is TGTGCCAGCAGCGACCTTGTGGGAGTCCACAATGAGCAGTTCTTC. Looking up the rest from reference TRBV5-8 and TRBJ2-1 gives the full variable domain: EAGVTQSPTHLIKTRGQQATLRCSPISGHTSVYWYQQALGLGLQFLLWYDEGEERNRGNFPPRFSGRQFPNYSSELNVNALELEDSALYLCASSDLVGVHNEQFFGPGTRLTVL.

This chain uses TRBV30 with TRBJ2-2; TRBD1 aligns across 9 bases. Germline CDR1 GTSNPN, CDR2 SVGIG (reference sequence). The CDR3 is made up of 15 amino acids. The junction had 8 bases not matched to a gene; V was cut back by 2 bases and J by 7 bases. This CDR3 reads CAWSQRDRDHGELFF. The CDR3 nucleotides are TGTGCCTGGAGTCAGAGGGACAGGGATCACGGGGAGCTGTTTTTT.

This chain connects TRBV11-2 to TRBJ2-5; 9 positions match TRBD2. This CDR3 contains 16 residues. J was trimmed by 4 bases and V by 5 bases; bases with no gene match: 11. Germline CDR1 SGHAT, CDR2 FQNNGV. The CDR3 sequence is CASSPRASGVLETQYF. The CDR3 nucleotides are TGTGCCAGCAGCCCCCGGGCTAGCGGGGTTCTAGAGACCCAGTACTTC.

This clone was recorded a few times. V usage is TRBV19 and J usage is TRBJ1-1; weak D call: TRBD1 (5 bases). The V gene's germline CDR1 is LNHDA and CDR2 SQIVND (reference sequence). V lost 9 bases and J lost 1, with 12 bases in between. The length of the CDR3 is 13 residues. Here the CDR3 reads CASRATQNTEAFF. The CDR3 DNA follows: TGTGCCAGCAGGGCCACCCAGAACACTGAAGCTTTCTTT.

The rearrangement uses TRBV5-6 and TRBJ2-7; maybe TRBD2 (7 bases). Germline loops: CDR1 SGHDT, CDR2 YYEEEE. Trimming pared 1 base from V and 3 bases from J, leaving 14 bases between. The CDR3 loop spans 15 amino acids. The CDR3 nucleotides read TGTGCCAGCAGCTTGTGGGGGGGGCAAATCTACGAGCAGTACTTC. The encoded protein is CASSLWGGQIYEQYF.

The chain uses TRBV4-2 and TRBJ1-2; TRBD1 matches at 8 bases. The V gene's germline CDR1 is LGHNA and CDR2 YNFKEQ. With V trimmed by 3 bases and J by 4 bases, 7 bases remained unmatched. This CDR3 contains 15 residues. CDR3 in DNA: TGTGCCAGCAGCCAGGCCCCGGGACAGGCCTATGGCTACACCTTC. This codes for CASSQAPGQAYGYTF.

V is TRBV11-3 and J is TRBJ1-2; D not resolved. Trimming shortened V by 1 base and J by 2 bases, and 8 bases separated the two germline ends. The CDR3 runs to 14 residues. Germline lookup yields CDR1 SGHNT and CDR2 YENEEA. CDR3 sequence (DNA): TGTGCCAGCAGCTTAGTTCGAGGCAACTATGGCTACACCTTC. Its translation: CASSLVRGNYGYTF.

CDR3: CASQYTPSQRGYTF. The CDR3 region has the DNA TGTGCCAGCCAGTACACGCCCTCTCAGAGGGGCTACACCTTC. The V and J genes are TRBV2 and TRBJ1-2; D unresolved. The CDR3 spans 14 residues. Germline values: CDR1 SNHLY, CDR2 FYNNEI. V dropped 8 bases and J dropped 8 bases, with 21 bases sitting between them.

The rearrangement links TRBV7-9 to TRBJ1-4; TRBD1 agrees at 10 bases. Germline CDR1 and CDR2: SEHNR and FQNEAQ (reference sequence). With V trimmed by 5 bases and J by 4 bases, 4 bases remained unmatched. The CDR3 length is 15 residues. The CDR3 DNA sequence: TGTGCCAGCAGCACGAGGGACAGGGGTAATGAAAAACTGTTTTTT. This gives the protein CASSTRDRGNEKLFF.

This chain joins TRBV7-9 and TRBJ1-2; D is unresolved. Between the trimmed V and J ends, which lost 5 bases and 4 bases, there was a span of 14 bases. Germline V lookup: CDR1 SEHNR, CDR2 FQNEAQ (reference sequence). This CDR3 comprises 14 residues. This CDR3 is CASSPGSHFYGYTF. In nucleotides, the CDR3 is TGTGCCAGCAGCCCAGGCAGTCACTTCTATGGCTACACCTTC.

The CDR3 protein is CASSLEASTSGGNTGELFF. Here the CDR3 DNA reads TGCGCCAGCAGCTTGGAAGCGTCGACTAGCGGGGGGAACACCGGGGAGCTGTTTTTT. J is TRBJ2-2 and V is TRBV5-1, with 12 nucleotides matching TRBD2. The ends lost 0 bases at V and 1 base at J; junction bases unmatched: 7. Per germline, CDR1 SGHRS and CDR2 YFSETQ. The CDR3 spans 19 residues.

The count of this clone is one. V usage is TRBV28 and J usage is TRBJ2-1; TRBD2 matches at 12 bases. CDR1 MDHEN and CDR2 SYDVKM come from the germline V gene. With 5 bases clipped from V and 0 bases from J, the junction kept 8 bases outside the gene matches. The CDR3 contains 18 residues. CDR3 nucleotide sequence: TGTGCCAGCAGTCCTGGACTAGCGGGGACCTCCTCCTACAATGAGCAGTTCTTC. This sequence encodes CASSPGLAGTSSYNEQFF. Using reference TRBV28 and TRBJ2-1 for the parts outside the CDR3, the full variable domain is DVKVTQSSRYLVKRTGEKVFLECVQDMDHENMFWYRQDPGLGLRLIYFSYDVKMKEKGDIPEGYSVSREKKERFSLILESASTNQTSMYLCASSPGLAGTSSYNEQFFGPGTRLTVL.

J is TRBJ2-7 and V is TRBV28; 14 positions agree with TRBD2. Germline CDR1 MDHEN, CDR2 SYDVKM. J gave up 5 bases and V 7 bases, and 10 bases lay outside the gene matches. The CDR3 sequence is 16 residues long. CDR3 region: CASTAGGGLAGDEQYF. In DNA form, the CDR3 reads TGTGCCAGCACCGCGGGGGGGGGACTAGCGGGAGACGAGCAGTACTTC.

The rearrangement uses TRBV5-1 and TRBJ2-5; TRBD2 agrees at 7 bases. Germline values: CDR1 SGHRS, CDR2 YFSETQ. Trimming at V came to 1 base and at J to 4 bases, leaving 4 bases not matched to a gene. This CDR3 contains 14 residues. CDR3 amino acids: CASSLTGEGETQYF. Here the CDR3 DNA reads TGCGCCAGCAGCTTGACCGGGGAGGGAGAGACCCAGTACTTC.

The rearrangement joins TRBV19 to TRBJ2-3, with TRBD2 identical over 12 bases. This CDR3 spans 16 amino acids. Germline assignment: CDR1 LNHDA and CDR2 SQIVND (reference sequence). The V and J ends lost 4 bases and 5 bases, in that order; junction bases with no gene match: 7. The CDR3 loop is CASSRLAGGPVDTQYF. The CDR3 bases are TGTGCCAGTAGTAGGCTAGCGGGAGGGCCGGTAGATACGCAGTATTTT. The complete variable domain, with remaining parts taken from reference TRBV19 and TRBJ2-3, reads DGGITQSPKYLFRKEGQNVTLSCEQNLNHDAMYWYRQDPGQGLRLIYYSQIVNDFQKGDIAEGYSVSREKKESFPLTVTSAQKNPTAFYLCASSRLAGGPVDTQYFGPGTRLTVL.

The chain recombines TRBV6-1 with TRBJ1-1; D gene uncertain. This CDR3 is built from 12 residues. Trimming removed 2 bases from V and 7 bases from J, with 8 bases in between. CDR1 and CDR2 from the germline V gene are MNHNS and SASEGT. CDR3 DNA: TGTGCCAGCAGTGAACGGACTATTGAAGCTTTCTTT. Protein sequence: CASSERTIEAFF.

This chain links TRBV6-6 with TRBJ2-1; D remains ambiguous. Germline-derived CDR1 and CDR2 are MNHNY and SVGAGI (reference sequence). CDR3 size: 11 residues. CDR3 DNA sequence: TGTGCGAGTCGAGGATACAATGAGCAGTTCTTC. It specifies CASRGYNEQFF.

The chain carries TRBV18 and TRBJ1-2; D might be TRBD1 (6 bases). The V gene lost 5 bases and the J gene lost 8 bases, with 15 bases spanning the gap. CDR1 and CDR2 (germline): KGHSH, LQKENI. This CDR3 is 13 amino acids long. The CDR3 bases are TGTGCCAGCTCATCTGACAGGAGCAACGGCTACACCTTC. This codes for CASSSDRSNGYTF.

The CDR3 DNA sequence: TGTGCCAGCTCAGGCTCGACTAGCGGGAGTCCCCACGAGCAGTACTTC. This encodes CASSGSTSGSPHEQYF. The J gene is TRBJ2-7, the V gene TRBV18, with 12 bases fitting TRBD2. CDR1 is KGHSH and CDR2 is LQKENI in the germline V gene. J was trimmed by 5 bases and V by 5 bases; bases with no gene match: 10. This CDR3 comprises 16 residues.

CDR3 region: CASRPPGTQNTEAFF. In nucleotides, the CDR3 is TGTGCCAGCAGACCGCCCGGGACACAGAACACTGAAGCTTTCTTT. J is TRBJ1-1 and V is TRBV7-2, with a tentative D call TRBD1 (6 bases). Germline V CDR1 and CDR2: SGHTA, FQGNSA. V dropped 6 bases and J dropped 1 base, with 15 bases sitting between them. The CDR3 extends over 15 amino acids.

The V and J genes are TRBV5-5 and TRBJ1-1, with 10 bases that match TRBD1. V lost 4 bases and J lost 8; bases outside the gene matches: 11. The CDR3 consists of 15 residues. Germline CDR1 and CDR2: SGHKS and YYEKEE (reference sequence). In DNA, the CDR3 is TGTGCCAGCAGCATCCGGGACAGGGGTTCCCCGGAAGCTTTCTTT. Encoded protein: CASSIRDRGSPEAFF.

This chain joins TRBV6-5 and TRBJ1-2; TRBD1 aligns across 9 bases. The V gene's germline CDR1 is MNHEY and CDR2 SVGAGI. There are 16 residues in the CDR3. The junction had 9 bases not matched to a gene; V was cut back by 4 bases and J by 3 bases. CDR3 amino acids: CASSSITGGLDYGYTF. The CDR3 DNA reads as TGTGCCAGCAGTTCCATCACAGGGGGCCTGGACTATGGCTACACCTTC.

The count of this clone is one. This CDR3 is CASRQGVNQPQHF. The DNA for the CDR3 is TGTGCCAGTCGACAGGGGGTCAATCAGCCCCAGCATTTT. The chain recombines TRBV19 with TRBJ1-5; 9 bases fit TRBD1. The CDR3 has 13 residues. The germline V gene has CDR1 LNHDA and CDR2 SQIVND (reference sequence). The trim removed 8 bases at V and 3 bases at J, leaving 2 bases unmatched.

The chain combines TRBV18 with TRBJ1-2, with 7 bases matching TRBD1. Germline assignment: CDR1 KGHSH and CDR2 LQKENI. With V trimmed by 4 bases and J by 8 bases, 10 bases remained unmatched. The CDR3 is 14 amino acids. The CDR3 DNA is TGTGCCAGCTCACTAACACAGGGGCTTGGCGGCTACACCTTC. It translates to CASSLTQGLGGYTF.

V is TRBV28 and J is TRBJ2-7, with TRBD1 as a possible D gene (6 bases). V was pared by 5 bases and J by 1 base, with 15 bases between. CDR3 length equals 15 residues. CDR1 and CDR2 from the germline V gene are MDHEN and SYDVKM. This CDR3 is CASSPSRGSSYEQYF. The CDR3 nucleotides read TGTGCCAGCAGTCCCTCCAGGGGAAGTTCCTACGAGCAGTACTTC. Filled out from reference TRBV28 and TRBJ2-7, the complete variable domain reads DVKVTQSSRYLVKRTGEKVFLECVQDMDHENMFWYRQDPGLGLRLIYFSYDVKMKEKGDIPEGYSVSREKKERFSLILESASTNQTSMYLCASSPSRGSSYEQYFGPGTRLTVT.

The CDR3 reads CASSRRDRGHSNQPQHF. CDR3 bases: TGTGCCAGCTCACGCCGGGACAGGGGACATAGCAATCAGCCCCAGCATTTT. The chain recombines TRBV18 with TRBJ1-5, with 10 bases that match TRBD1. The V gene's germline CDR1 is KGHSH and CDR2 LQKENI. The CDR3 contains 17 residues. J lost 0 bases, V lost 4 bases, and 6 bases had no gene match.

The chain is built from TRBV11-2 and TRBJ2-4, with D possibly being TRBD2 (6 bases). Deletions cut 3 bases from V and 2 bases from J, with 17 bases between. CDR3 size: 17 residues. In germline, CDR1 is SGHAT, CDR2 FQNNGV. The DNA for the CDR3 is TGTGCCAGCAGCTTGGACGCCGTAGCGGCCACCAAAAACATTCAGTACTTC. Its translation: CASSLDAVAATKNIQYF.